The 20 T cell receptor beta chains below come from one sample, sequenced in a study of T-cell memory formation after mild COVID-19. TCRdb independently ran MiXCR on the 5' RACE reads; one entry per CDR3 protein. The data hold under 300,000 distinct CDR3 sequences, with roughly 10% observed a single time. The sequencing sample was made of PBMCs or a T cell subset sorted from them (not recorded which). These receptors were obtained from a man aged 18 to 30 who had mild COVID-19 (a few samples of this study predate the infection). Cell type and time point are not known.

The table lists this clonotype with a few counts. The chain couples TRBV2 to TRBJ2-1; 13 nucleotides agree with TRBD2. Germline-derived CDR1 and CDR2 are SNHLY and FYNNEI. The CDR3 consists of 13 residues. The trim removed 6 bases at V and 9 bases at J, leaving 2 bases unmatched. The CDR3 loop is CASRLAGGLEQFF. DNA of the CDR3: TGTGCCAGCAGACTAGCGGGGGGGCTTGAGCAGTTCTTC.

This clonotype appeared a single time. The chain employs TRBV9 and TRBJ2-5; TRBD2 aligns across 10 bases. Trimming took 0 bases from V and 5 from J; bases not matched to a gene: 7. CDR1 and CDR2 from the germline V gene are SGDLS and YYNGEE. This CDR3 comprises 16 residues. This CDR3 reads CASSVVSGGAGETQYF. The CDR3 region has the DNA TGTGCCAGCAGCGTAGTCAGCGGGGGGGCCGGGGAGACCCAGTACTTC. Variable domain in full (rest from reference TRBV9 and TRBJ2-5): DSGVTQTPKHLITATGQRVTLRCSPRSGDLSVYWYQQSLDQGLQFLIQYYNGEERAKGNILERFSAQQFPDLHSELNLSSLELGDSALYFCASSVVSGGAGETQYFGPGTRLLVL.

V and J are TRBV2 and TRBJ1-2; D is unclear. The germline CDR1 and CDR2 sequences are SNHLY and FYNNEI. This CDR3 contains 15 residues. The V end was cut by 2 bases, the J end by 3 bases, with 13 bases between. The CDR3 region has the DNA TGTGCCAGCAGTGAAATGGGCTCCGGTTACTATGGCTACACCTTC. Translated, it gives CASSEMGSGYYGYTF.

As regards this clonotype: A junction end diverges from the germline sequence, so it may reflect a read error. The J gene is TRBJ2-1, the V gene TRBV7-7; tentatively, D is TRBD1 or TRBD2 (5 bases each). The CDR3 is made up of 16 amino acids. CDR1 SSHAT and CDR2 FNYEAQ come from the germline V gene (reference sequence). The CDR3 region has the DNA TGTGCTAGCAGCTTAGGGACCGCAGGCTCCTACAATGAGCAGTTCTTC. Translating gives CASSLGTAGSYNEQFF. The full variable domain, rest sourced from reference TRBV7-7 and TRBJ2-1, is GAGVSQSPRYKVTKRGQDVTLRCDPISSHATLYWYQQALGQGPEFLTYFNYEAQPDKSGLPSDRFSAERPEGSISTLTIQRTEQRDSAMYRCASSLGTAGSYNEQFFGPGTRLTVL.

This clonotype was seen at least ten times. The chain couples TRBV20-1 to TRBJ2-3, with TRBD2 as a possible D gene (7 bases). Germline V gives CDR1 DFQATT, CDR2 SNEGSKA (reference sequence). The CDR3 has 13 residues. Between the trimmed V and J ends, which lost 6 bases and 7 bases, there was a span of 17 bases. In nucleotides, the CDR3 is TGCAGTGCCAAAACGGGGGGCGGCTATACGCAGTATTTT. Its translation is CSAKTGGGYTQYF.

The chain has TRBV19 and TRBJ1-5; 8 nucleotides align to TRBD1. Germline V gives CDR1 LNHDA, CDR2 SQIVND (reference sequence). V gave up 7 bases and J gave up 9 bases; unmatched junction bases: 17. CDR3 length: 16 amino acids. As DNA, the CDR3 is TGTGCCAGTACCAATCCCCGGCAGGGGGCTTATACGCCCCAGCATTTT. It encodes CASTNPRQGAYTPQHF.

The V gene is TRBV7-8, the J gene TRBJ2-3; a weak D match, TRBD2 (5 bases). V shed 4 bases and J shed 4 bases, with 18 bases lying between them. The CDR3 is made up of 16 amino acids. Germline V lookup: CDR1 SGHVS, CDR2 FQNEAQ. CDR3 DNA sequence: TGTGCCAGCAGCTCCCTTCTAACTAGTAGGGCAGATACGCAGTATTTT. This encodes CASSSLLTSRADTQYF.

The gene calls are TRBV28 and TRBJ2-7; TRBD1 aligns across 10 bases. Trimming took 4 bases from V and 5 from J; bases not matched to a gene: 8. The germline CDR1 and CDR2 sequences are MDHEN and SYDVKM. The CDR3 sequence is 15 residues long. CDR3 in amino acids: CASSSGGQGYDEQYV. CDR3 nucleotides: TGTGCCAGCAGTTCCGGGGGACAGGGGTACGACGAGCAGTACGTC.

This clonotype came up many times. The J gene is TRBJ2-2, the V gene TRBV24-1; no firm D call. Trimming removed 4 bases from V and 7 bases from J, with 3 bases in between. The germline gives CDR1 KGHDR, CDR2 SFDVKD. CDR3 length equals 11 residues. The CDR3 DNA follows: TGTGCCACCAGTGAAGGCGGGGAGCTGTTTTTT. Protein product: CATSEGGELFF.

This clonotype was counted between two and nine times. The rearrangement links TRBV4-1 to TRBJ1-1, with 10 bases identical to TRBD1. This CDR3 is 14 amino acids long. Germline-derived CDR1 and CDR2 are MGHRA and YSYEKL. Trimming cost V 2 bases and J 10 bases; bases outside gene matches: 7. The CDR3 bases are TGCGCCAGCAGCCAACCCCGACAGGGGGCGGTAGCTTTCTTT. Protein: CASSQPRQGAVAFF.

This clonotype turned up a few times. The rearrangement uses TRBV28 and TRBJ1-4, with a possible D match to TRBD1 (5 bases). CDR1 MDHEN and CDR2 SYDVKM come from the germline V gene. Trimming removed 7 bases from V and 5 bases from J, with 11 bases in between. The CDR3 totals 13 residues. Written as DNA, the CDR3 is TGTGCCAGCATGGGGGAACCCAATGAAAAACTGTTTTTT. This codes for CASMGEPNEKLFF.

This clonotype was seen a handful of times. The chain uses TRBV7-3 and TRBJ2-2; no clear D. V lost 1 base to trimming and J lost 5 bases, with 8 bases between them. From germline, CDR1 is SGHTA and CDR2 FQGTGA. This CDR3 has 14 amino acids. The CDR3 sequence: CASSLNRGTGELFF. The CDR3, as DNA: TGTGCCAGCAGCTTAAACCGTGGGACCGGGGAGCTGTTTTTT.

The chain combines TRBV7-8 with TRBJ2-1, with TRBD1 as a possible D gene (5 bases). V was trimmed by 5 bases and J by 5 bases, leaving 10 bases between them. In germline, CDR1 is SGHVS, CDR2 FQNEAQ. The CDR3 has 13 amino acids. This chain's CDR3 is CASSRGRDNEQFF. DNA for the CDR3: TGTGCCAGCAGCAGGGGTCGGGACAATGAGCAGTTCTTC.

CDR3 in amino acids: CATSTKRGGGTEAFF. In DNA form, the CDR3 reads TGTGCCACCAGCACCAAAAGGGGAGGGGGCACTGAAGCTTTCTTT. V gene TRBV15 combines with J gene TRBJ1-1, with D possibly being TRBD1 (6 bases). V lost 4 bases and J lost 4, with 16 bases in between. This CDR3 contains 15 residues. Germline lookup yields CDR1 LNHNV and CDR2 YYDKDF (reference sequence). The variable domain in full, completed from reference TRBV15 and TRBJ1-1, reads DAMVIQNPRYQVTQFGKPVTLSCSQTLNHNVMYWYQQKSSQAPKLLFHYYDKDFNNEADTPDNFQSRRPNTSFCFLDIRSPGLGDTAMYLCATSTKRGGGTEAFFGQGTRLTVV.

This sequence joins TRBV7-2 and TRBJ2-7, with no clear D. V was shortened by 1 base and J by 7 bases, with 14 bases between the two germline ends. Germline V CDR1 and CDR2: SGHTA, FQGNSA. The CDR3 contains 14 residues. The CDR3 nucleotides read TGTGCCAGCAGCTTAGATCGCCCCTCCCGGGAGCAGTACTTC. Its protein is CASSLDRPSREQYF.

The chain joins TRBV7-2 to TRBJ1-5; 11 positions match TRBD1. The junction had 5 bases not matched to a gene; V was cut back by 1 base and J by 3 bases. Germline V gives CDR1 SGHTA, CDR2 FQGNSA. CDR3 length: 17 amino acids. CDR3 coding DNA: TGTGCCAGCAGCTTAGTCGGGGGACAGGGGGACAATCAGCCCCAGCATTTT. Amino acid sequence: CASSLVGGQGDNQPQHF.

The chain has TRBV7-2 and TRBJ2-5, with 7 bases aligning to TRBD1. The CDR3 runs to 15 residues. The V segment lost 5 bases and the J segment 5 bases; nucleotides outside the gene matches: 11. The germline CDR1 and CDR2 sequences are SGHTA and FQGNSA. The CDR3 DNA reads TGTGCCAGCAGCACTTTCACAGGGGCAGGGGAGACCCAGTACTTC. Its protein is CASSTFTGAGETQYF.

In this sample, this clonotype turned up many times. The rearrangement uses TRBV5-1 and TRBJ2-7; 11 bases line up with TRBD1. The CDR3 sequence is 16 residues long. V lost 4 bases to trimming and J lost 2 bases; unmatched junction nucleotides: 8. Looked up from germline, CDR1 is SGHRS and CDR2 is YFSETQ. The CDR3 coding sequence is TGCGCCAGCAGCCTTGGACAGGGGGCGTCCCCCTACGAGCAGTACTTC. Protein sequence: CASSLGQGASPYEQYF.

V gene TRBV19 combines with J gene TRBJ1-4; 7 positions agree with TRBD1. Germline lookup yields CDR1 LNHDA and CDR2 SQIVND (reference sequence). CDR3 length: 13 amino acids. The V gene end was trimmed by 8 bases and the J gene end by 8 bases; junction bases not matched to a gene: 8. In DNA, the CDR3 is TGTGCCAGTTCCGACAGGGAGGAAGAAAAACTGTTTTTT. Translation gives CASSDREEEKLFF.

The rearrangement links TRBV10-3 to TRBJ1-1, with D uncertain. Per the germline V gene, CDR1 is ENHRY and CDR2 is SYGVKD. Trimming shortened V by 10 bases and J by 0 bases, and 18 bases separated the two germline ends. The CDR3 runs to 15 residues. The CDR3 coding sequence is TGTGCCACCCGACGGCGAAGGGCCATGAACACTGAAGCTTTCTTT. Translated: CATRRRRAMNTEAFF.